Presented here are 24 T cell receptor beta chains from one specimen sequenced in a study of blood T cell repertoires in COVID-19. Only in-frame clones appear in the TCRdb table, and some are missing; sequencing was by immunoSEQ multiplex PCR. In the table there are 20,000 to 25,000 clones, roughly 85% of which are singletons. Sequencing was performed on peripheral blood. These receptors were collected from a human donor with active COVID-19. The donor label of this sample is uncertain.

The V gene is TRBV7-2, the J gene TRBJ2-3; 7 positions agree with TRBD2. CDR3 length equals 14 residues. Germline CDR1 is SGHTA and CDR2 is FQGNSA. J lost 7 bases, V lost 5 bases, and 9 bases had no gene match. In DNA, the CDR3 is TGTGCCAGCAGCCGGAAAGCGGGAATAAATACGCAGTATTTT. Its translation is CASSRKAGINTQYF.

The gene calls are TRBV18 and TRBJ2-7, with TRBD1 matching 7 bases. This CDR3 spans 16 amino acids. Germline CDR1 reads KGHSH; CDR2 reads LQKENI. J was trimmed by 2 bases and V by 0 bases; bases with no gene match: 7. The CDR3 loop reads CASSPPPTGITYEQYF. CDR3 bases: TGTGCCAGCTCACCACCCCCGACAGGGATCACCTACGAGCAGTACTTC. The whole variable domain, remainder taken from reference TRBV18 and TRBJ2-7, is NAGVMQNPRHLVRRRGQEARLRCSPMKGHSHVYWYRQLPEEGLKFMVYLQKENIIDESGMPKERFSAEFPKEGPSILRIQQVVRGDSAAYFCASSPPPTGITYEQYFGPGTRLTVT.

The chain is built from TRBV7-3 and TRBJ2-5; D possibly corresponds to TRBD1 (6 bases). The CDR3 contains 13 residues. Deletions cut 4 bases from V and 2 bases from J, with 8 bases between. Germline lookup yields CDR1 SGHTA and CDR2 FQGTGA. For the CDR3, the DNA is TGTGCCAGCAGCTACGGACAGCAAGAGACCCAGTACTTC. Amino acid sequence: CASSYGQQETQYF. Variable domain in full (rest from reference TRBV7-3 and TRBJ2-5): GAGVSQTPSNKVTEKGKYVELRCDPISGHTALYWYRQSLGQGPEFLIYFQGTGAADDSGLPNDRFFAVRPEGSVSTLKIQRTERGDSAVYLCASSYGQQETQYFGPGTRLLVL.

The V gene is TRBV11-2, the J gene TRBJ2-7; no firm D call. This CDR3 region has 14 residues. From germline, CDR1 is SGHAT and CDR2 FQNNGV. Between the trimmed V and J ends, which lost 5 bases and 6 bases, there was a span of 17 bases. The CDR3 region has the DNA TGTGCCAGCAGCCCCCGTAGCCCTTTTCCCGAGCAGTACTTC. Residues: CASSPRSPFPEQYF.

This chain joins TRBV30 and TRBJ2-5; D is possibly TRBD1 (6 bases). The CDR3 runs 12 residues. The V and J ends lost 1 base and 3 bases respectively, with 6 bases between them. Per the germline V gene, CDR1 is GTSNPN and CDR2 is SVGIG (reference sequence). Here the CDR3 DNA reads TGTGCCTGGAGTGACAGGGAAGAGACCCAGTACTTC. This codes for CAWSDREETQYF. The variable domain in full, completed from reference TRBV30 and TRBJ2-5, reads SQTIHQWPATLVQPVGSPLSLECTVEGTSNPNLYWYRQAAGRGLQLLFYSVGIGQISSEVPQNLSASRPQDRQFILSSKKLLLSDSGFYLCAWSDREETQYFGPGTRLLVL.

This clone was recorded once. The chain combines TRBV7-8 with TRBJ2-1; D is ambiguous. In germline, CDR1 is SGHVS, CDR2 FQNEAQ. The CDR3 loop spans 15 amino acids. The V end was cut by 1 base, the J end by 5 bases, with 12 bases between. CDR3 DNA sequence: TGTGCCAGCAGCTTAGGACCGGGTAGAGACAATGAGCAGTTCTTC. Translation: CASSLGPGRDNEQFF.

The CDR3 sequence: CASSIGTGWDEQYF. The CDR3 DNA is TGTGCCAGCAGTATTGGGACAGGGTGGGACGAGCAGTACTTC. The chain combines TRBV6-5 with TRBJ2-7, with 9 bases lining up with TRBD1. The CDR3 contains 14 residues. Germline assignment: CDR1 MNHEY and CDR2 SVGAGI. After removal of 5 bases from V and 5 bases from J, the junction contained 7 bases not matched to a gene.

This clone has a handful of counts. This sequence joins TRBV5-5 and TRBJ1-4; no reliable D call. Germline CDR1 reads SGHKS; CDR2 reads YYEKEE (reference sequence). V dropped 0 bases and J dropped 12 bases, with 15 bases sitting between them. This CDR3 has 14 residues. CDR3 sequence: CASSLVGRLGELFF. The CDR3 coding sequence is TGTGCCAGCAGCTTGGTGGGTAGGCTCGGGGAACTGTTTTTT. The full variable domain, rest sourced from reference TRBV5-5 and TRBJ1-4, is DAGVTQSPTHLIKTRGQQVTLRCSPISGHKSVSWYQQVLGQGPQFIFQYYEKEERGRGNFPDRFSARQFPNYSSELNVNALLLGDSALYLCASSLVGRLGELFFGSGTQLSVL.

The chain carries TRBV6-5 and TRBJ2-5; 8 bases line up with TRBD1. The germline CDR1 and CDR2 sequences are MNHEY and SVGAGI. J was trimmed by 5 bases and V by 7 bases; bases with no gene match: 9. The CDR3 is 14 residues long. The CDR3 reads CASTLDRVGETQYF. CDR3 in DNA: TGTGCCAGCACCCTGGACAGGGTGGGGGAGACCCAGTACTTC.

This chain joins TRBV28 and TRBJ2-3; a weak D match, TRBD1 (6 bases). The CDR3 length is 13 residues. Deletions cut 6 bases from V and 2 bases from J, with 9 bases between. Germline CDR1 is MDHEN and CDR2 is SYDVKM. The CDR3: CASRNRATDTQYF. CDR3 DNA: TGTGCCAGCAGAAACAGGGCCACAGATACGCAGTATTTT.

CDR3 loop: CASSQSGTNKKENTEAFF. CDR3 DNA sequence: TGCGCCAGCAGTCAATCCGGGACTAATAAGAAAGAGAACACTGAAGCTTTCTTT. The chain combines TRBV23-1 with TRBJ1-1; D is perhaps TRBD1 (5 bases). TRBV23-1 is sorted into the ORF group, with uncertain function. CDR3 size: 18 residues. Deletions cut 0 bases from V and 1 base from J, with 18 bases between.

The rearrangement uses TRBV3-1 (or the pseudogene TRBV3-2) and TRBJ2-1; maybe TRBD2 (5 bases). V shed 1 base and J shed 13 bases, with 8 bases lying between them. CDR1 and CDR2 (germline): LGHDT, YNNKEL (reference sequence). The CDR3 consists of 11 residues. CDR3 in DNA: TGTGCCAGCAGCCAAGGTCTAGCCCAGTTCTTC. It is translated as CASSQGLAQFF.

The chain recombines TRBV30 with TRBJ2-1; D ambiguous. CDR1 is GTSNPN and CDR2 is SVGIG in the germline V gene (reference sequence). V lost 4 bases and J 7 bases, leaving 11 bases between the germline ends. The CDR3 has 12 amino acids. The CDR3 reads CAWNSVRNEQFF. Here the CDR3 DNA reads TGTGCCTGGAATTCCGTCAGGAATGAGCAGTTCTTC.

This clone was counted a few times. The chain employs TRBV6-5 and TRBJ2-7; maybe TRBD2 (6 bases). Looked up from germline, CDR1 is MNHEY and CDR2 is SVGAGI. V was cut by 6 bases and J by 1 base, with 16 bases left in between. The CDR3 is 15 amino acids. CDR3 in amino acids: CASRTTSLGSYEQYF. CDR3 DNA: TGTGCCAGCAGAACGACTAGTCTGGGTTCCTACGAGCAGTACTTC.

The CDR3 nucleotides are TGTGCCTGGAGTGCCCAGGCAGATTCACCCCTCCACTTT. It encodes CAWSAQADSPLHF. The chain is built from TRBV30 and TRBJ1-6; D is uncertain. Germline V gene data show CDR1 as GTSNPN and CDR2 as SVGIG (reference sequence). Trimming took off 1 base at V and 8 bases at J, with 9 bases between the two ends. The CDR3 totals 13 residues.

The chain combines TRBV19 with TRBJ2-1; a possible D gene is TRBD2 (6 bases). The V gene lost 5 bases and the J gene lost 8 bases, with 10 bases spanning the gap. The CDR3 contains 12 residues. CDR1 is LNHDA, CDR2 SQIVND, per germline (reference sequence). CDR3 region: CASSALADEQFF. CDR3 in DNA: TGTGCCAGTAGTGCACTAGCAGATGAGCAGTTCTTC.

The V gene is TRBV19, the J gene TRBJ1-2, with TRBD1 identical over 7 bases. Germline values: CDR1 LNHDA, CDR2 SQIVND (reference sequence). The CDR3 length is 15 residues. The V gene end was trimmed by 5 bases and the J gene end by 7 bases; junction bases not matched to a gene: 13. This chain's CDR3 is CASSGSQTGRGGYTF. As DNA, the CDR3 is TGTGCCAGTAGTGGATCACAGACAGGGAGAGGTGGCTACACCTTC.

V and J are TRBV30 and TRBJ2-7, with D possibly TRBD1 on 5 matching bases. The V end was cut by 3 bases, the J end by 5 bases, with 14 bases between. Germline V lookup: CDR1 GTSNPN, CDR2 SVGIG (reference sequence). This CDR3 region has 13 residues. The CDR3 loop reads CAWRMGLPNEQYF. The CDR3 nucleotides read TGTGCCTGGAGAATGGGGCTACCCAACGAGCAGTACTTC.

This rearrangement joins TRBV6-2 or TRBV6-3 to TRBJ1-5; D is uncertain. Germline lookup yields CDR1 MNHEY and CDR2 SVGEGT. The length of the CDR3 is 13 residues. Deletions cut 6 bases from V and 0 bases from J, with 6 bases between. CDR3 DNA: TGTGCCAGCAGCCATAATAGCAATCAGCCCCAGCATTTT. Its protein is CASSHNSNQPQHF.

This rearrangement joins TRBV5-4 to TRBJ1-2, with unresolved D. Germline V CDR1 and CDR2: SGHNT, YYREEE (reference sequence). Trimming stripped 4 bases from V and 0 bases from J, with 13 bases between. CDR3 size: 15 residues. In DNA form, the CDR3 reads TGTGCCAGCAGCCCAGAATACGGAGCTAACTATGGCTACACCTTC. As protein: CASSPEYGANYGYTF.

CDR3 coding DNA: TGTGCCACCAGTGACCCCGACAGCCCCAAAAACATTCAGTACTTC. Its protein is CATSDPDSPKNIQYF. This chain links TRBV24-1 with TRBJ2-4; D may be TRBD1 (5 bases). This CDR3 has 15 residues. Trimming stripped 4 bases from V and 2 bases from J, with 11 bases between. Looked up from germline, CDR1 is KGHDR and CDR2 is SFDVKD.

V is TRBV11-2 and J is TRBJ1-1, with unresolved D. Between the trimmed V and J ends, which lost 0 bases and 8 bases, there was a span of 13 bases. Germline-derived CDR1 and CDR2 are SGHAT and FQNNGV. The CDR3 loop spans 14 amino acids. The DNA of the CDR3 is TGTGCCAGCAGCTTAGATCGAGGAGGGAACGAAGCTTTCTTT. Translated: CASSLDRGGNEAFF.

The chain joins TRBV28 to TRBJ2-1; 10 positions agree with TRBD1. The J segment lost 8 bases and the V segment lost 8 bases, leaving 21 bases of the junction unmatched. This CDR3 is 18 amino acids long. CDR1 is MDHEN, CDR2 SYDVKM, per germline. The chain's CDR3 is CASRGDRGHHRLRDEQFF. The CDR3 DNA is TGTGCCAGCCGAGGGGACAGGGGACACCACCGCCTACGCGATGAGCAGTTCTTC.

The gene calls are TRBV12-3 or TRBV12-4 and TRBJ2-6; D is undetermined. This CDR3 region has 13 residues. V dropped 5 bases and J dropped 2 bases, with 4 bases sitting between them. CDR3: CASSQTGANVLTF. CDR3 DNA sequence: TGTGCCAGCAGTCAAACTGGGGCCAACGTCCTGACTTTC.